The rows below give T cell receptor beta chains drawn from one sample of a study of beta chain features in type 1 diabetes. Profiled with immunoSEQ multiplex PCR; TCRdb holds only in-frame clones, not every one. Of 300,000 to 350,000 clones listed, around 7.6% are singletons. Sequenced material: central memory CD4+ T cells from blood. Source of these receptors: a woman in her late teens or twenties in good health. Both conserved end residues are part of each CDR3. A D gene is named only where the DNA matches it firmly. Clone size is not always given. Where it is, it says once, few, many or a class for expanded clones.

few	TRBD1	TRBV9	TRBJ1-1	CASSVADRGGNTEAFF	TGTGCCAGCAGCGTAGCGGACAGGGGAGGGAACACTGAAGCTTTCTTT
many	TRBD1	TRBV5-4	TRBJ1-3	CASSDRGSGNTIYF	TGTGCCAGCAGCGACAGGGGCTCTGGAAACACCATATATTTT
few	.	TRBV21-1	TRBJ2-3	CASNSGRAQRITDTQYF	TGTGCCAGCAACAGCGGGAGGGCCCAAAGGATCACAGATACGCAGTATTTT
few	TRBD2	TRBV7-9	TRBJ2-5	CASSLATSGRRGQETQYF	TGTGCCAGCAGCTTAGCCACTAGCGGGAGAAGGGGCCAAGAGACCCAGTACTTC
few	.	TRBV18	TRBJ2-1	CASSPAGSYNEQFF	TGTGCCAGCTCACCAGCTGGATCCTACAATGAGCAGTTCTTC
.	.	TRBV7-3	TRBJ2-1	CASSSGPSVFF	TGTGCCAGCAGCTCGGGCCCTTCCGTCTTCTTC
.	.	TRBV28	TRBJ2-3	CASSTRPGTQYF	TGTGCCAGCAGCACAAGACCGGGTACGCAGTATTTT
.	TRBD2	TRBV7-9	TRBJ2-1	CASSSGLAGVSEQFF	TGTGCCAGCAGCTCCGGACTAGCGGGAGTTAGTGAGCAGTTCTTC
few	.	TRBV7-9	TRBJ2-2	CASSADVGELFF	TGTGCCAGCAGCGCCGATGTGGGGGAGCTGTTTTTT
.	TRBD1	TRBV5-6	TRBJ1-2	CASSLEAGGAVGYTF	TGTGCCAGCAGCTTGGAGGCAGGGGGCGCGGTTGGCTACACCTTC
few	TRBD1	TRBV6-6	TRBJ1-5	CASSTLGGQGEQPQHF	TGTGCCAGCAGTACTTTGGGCGGACAGGGTGAGCAGCCCCAGCATTTT
.	.	TRBV14	TRBJ2-2	CASSRGASPRAGELFF	TGTGCCAGCAGCCGGGGGGCCTCCCCGAGGGCCGGGGAGCTGTTTTTT
few	TRBD2	TRBV29-1	TRBJ2-1	CSVEPLAGGLNEQFF	TGCAGCGTTGAGCCACTAGCGGGAGGGCTCAATGAGCAGTTCTTC
.	.	TRBV14	TRBJ2-7	CASSHTISYEQYF	TGTGCCAGCAGCCACACCATTTCCTACGAGCAGTACTTC
.	.	TRBV7-2	TRBJ2-1	CASSFKGSSYNEQFF	TGTGCCAGCAGCTTCAAGGGAAGCTCCTACAATGAGCAGTTCTTC
many	.	TRBV18	TRBJ1-1	CASSQENTEAFF	TGTGCCAGCTCACAGGAGAACACTGAAGCTTTCTTT
.	.	TRBV18	TRBJ1-6	CASSPAQGNSPLHF	TGTGCCAGCTCACCGGCGCAGGGCAATTCACCCCTCCACTTT
.	TRBD1	TRBV7-9	TRBJ2-1	CASSLGRRTGYDEQFF	TGTGCCAGCAGCTTAGGGAGAAGGACAGGGTACGATGAGCAGTTCTTC
few	.	TRBV29-1	TRBJ1-1	CSVERGARATEAFF	TGCAGCGTTGAGAGAGGGGCCAGGGCCACTGAAGCTTTCTTT
few	.	TRBV4-3	TRBJ2-5	CASSQDRSETQYF	TGCGCCAGCAGCCAAGATAGGTCAGAGACCCAGTACTTC
many	.	TRBV7-3	TRBJ2-1	CASSPTTLSSGKQFF	TGTGCCAGCAGTCCAACCACGCTAAGCAGTGGAAAACAGTTCTTC
few	.	TRBV5-1	TRBJ1-5	CASSTGTSNQPQHF	TGCGCCAGCAGTACAGGAACTAGCAATCAGCCCCAGCATTTT
.	.	TRBV6-5	TRBJ1-3	CASSLGSSGNTIYF	TGTGCCAGCAGTTTGGGGAGCTCTGGAAACACCATATATTTT
.	.	TRBV5-1	TRBJ2-5	CASSLAGDKETQYF	TGCGCCAGCAGCTTGGCCGGGGATAAAGAGACCCAGTACTTC
.	TRBD1	TRBV5-1	TRBJ2-3	CASSTLQGAVDTQYF	TGCGCCAGCAGCACACTACAGGGGGCGGTAGATACGCAGTATTTT
.	.	TRBV5-4	TRBJ2-7	CASSFFSRQAYEQYF	TGTGCCAGCAGCTTTTTCTCGCGGCAGGCCTACGAGCAGTACTTC
.	.	TRBV18	TRBJ2-4	CASSPKATKNIQYF	TGTGCCAGCTCACCTAAGGCCACAAAAAACATTCAGTACTTC
.	.	TRBV7-8	TRBJ2-1	CASSLAYLSVTNEQFF	TGTGCCAGCAGCTTAGCCTATCTTTCGGTCACAAATGAGCAGTTCTTC
.	.	TRBV11-2	TRBJ2-2	CASSLGLNTGELFF	TGTGCCAGCAGCTTGGGACTCAACACCGGGGAGCTGTTTTTT
few	TRBD1	TRBV7-2	TRBJ2-6	CASSLGTGSGANVLTF	TGTGCCAGCAGCTTAGGGACAGGCTCTGGGGCCAACGTCCTGACTTTC
.	.	TRBV6-5	TRBJ1-1	CASSLTTGENTEAFF	TGTGCCAGCAGTTTAACGACAGGTGAGAACACTGAAGCTTTCTTT
few	.	TRBV7-3	TRBJ2-1	CASSLSGSYNEQFF	TGTGCCAGCAGCTTAAGTGGCAGCTACAATGAGCAGTTCTTC
.	TRBD1	TRBV6-5	TRBJ1-5	CASSRGLSQPQHF	TGTGCCAGCTCGAGGGGGCTTAGTCAGCCCCAGCATTTT
.	.	TRBV5-4	TRBJ2-5	CASSLGQGQETQYF	TGTGCCAGCAGCTTGGGGCAGGGACAAGAGACCCAGTACTTC
.	TRBD2	TRBV7-2	TRBJ2-5	CASSSWTSGKETQYF	TGTGCCAGCAGCTCCTGGACTAGCGGGAAAGAGACCCAGTACTTC
.	TRBD1	TRBV18	TRBJ2-7	CASSTPGQGKYEQYF	TGTGCCAGCTCAACACCGGGACAGGGCAAGTACGAGCAGTACTTC
few	.	TRBV7-9	TRBJ1-5	CASSAGTNQPQHF	TGTGCCAGCAGCGCCGGAACAAATCAGCCCCAGCATTTT
few	.	TRBV6-6	TRBJ1-2	CASTNSQFGYTF	TGTGCCAGCACCAACAGTCAATTTGGCTACACCTTC
many	.	TRBV18	TRBJ1-2	CASSPGAAAVFGYTF	TGTGCCAGCTCCCCTGGAGCGGCCGCGGTCTTTGGCTACACCTTC
few	.	TRBV7-2	TRBJ2-1	CASSSAEYYNEQFF	TGTGCCAGCAGCTCAGCGGAATATTACAATGAGCAGTTCTTC
few	.	TRBV5-4	TRBJ2-5	CASSSILANQETQYF	TGTGCCAGCAGCTCTATCCTAGCGAACCAAGAGACCCAGTACTTC
few	.	TRBV10-3	TRBJ2-5	CAISESNSGQETQYF	TGTGCCATCAGTGAGTCGAATTCCGGACAGGAGACCCAGTACTTC
.	.	TRBV9	TRBJ2-7	CASSVESDGSYEQYF	TGTGCCAGCAGCGTTGAGTCGGACGGAAGTTACGAGCAGTACTTC
few	TRBD2	TRBV10-1	TRBJ2-1	CASSQGGTSGYNEQFF	TGCGCCAGCAGTCAGGGAGGGACTAGCGGTTACAATGAGCAGTTCTTC
.	.	TRBV9	TRBJ1-1	CASSVGIQNTEAFF	TGTGCCAGCAGCGTAGGAATACAGAACACTGAAGCTTTCTTT
.	.	TRBV2	TRBJ2-3	CASSATEADTQYF	TGTGCCAGCAGTGCTACGGAGGCAGATACGCAGTATTTT
few	TRBD2	TRBV5-4	TRBJ2-3	CASSRGQTSGTDTQYF	TGTGCCAGCAGTCGCGGACAAACTAGCGGCACAGATACGCAGTATTTT
.	.	TRBV11-2	TRBJ2-3	CASSLAFMGTDTQYF	TGTGCCAGCAGCTTAGCTTTCATGGGCACAGATACGCAGTATTTT
few	.	TRBV15	TRBJ2-1	CATSREVSGYNEQFF	TGTGCCACCAGCAGAGAGGTTAGCGGCTACAATGAGCAGTTCTTC
.	.	TRBV7-2	TRBJ1-2	CASSQGSTGNGYTF	TGCGCCAGCAGCCAAGGATCGACAGGCAATGGCTACACCTTC
.	.	TRBV15	TRBJ1-2	CATSRDSYGYTF	TGTGCCACCAGCAGGGACTCCTATGGCTACACCTTC
few	TRBD2	TRBV25-1	TRBJ2-7	CASSEAGGDYEQYF	TGTGCCAGCAGTGAGGCGGGGGGGGACTACGAGCAGTACTTC
.	.	TRBV9	TRBJ2-5	CASSVGGTREETQYF	TGTGCCAGCAGCGTCGGTGGAACTAGGGAGGAGACCCAGTACTTC
few	.	TRBV19	TRBJ1-5	CASSKGRGGNQPQHF	TGTGCCAGTAGTAAAGGGAGGGGCGGTAATCAGCCCCAGCATTTT
.	.	TRBV15	TRBJ2-1	CATSRDRGRGDEQFF	TGTGCCACCAGCAGAGATCGGGGCCGGGGCGATGAGCAGTTCTTC